The present entry profiles one T cell receptor (beta chain) with its context. Its specific antigen is unknown. Per-nucleotide qualities are absent, and no much larger clonotype sits a single base away. The sample originates from a study of PD-L1 blockade in urothelial cancer (dated by TCRdb to about 2017). Turning to the overall study: Every patient began therapy in 2014 and was given atezolizumab 1,200 mg intravenously every 3 weeks. About 90% of the roughly 29 patients were identified as males with urothelial cancer of bladder origin, and a prior smoking history was reported by 18 of 29 patients. Patients had an ECOG performance status of 0 or 1 and had received between 0 and 3 prior chemotherapy regimens. Blood samples were analyzed 3 weeks after the start of treatment (second dose) and 6 weeks after the start of treatment. Blood samples gave median yields of approximately 130,000 T cells and approximately 80,000 unique TCRs, along with a median clonality of about 0.084. An exploratory multi-omic analysis was conducted of the somatic, immune and clinical correlates of response to PD-L1 blockade with atezolizumab in urothelial cancer. Pretreatment tumor samples, along with matched peripheral blood serially collected before and after atezolizumab treatment, were subjected to TCR sequencing. Durable clinical benefit was defined as a progression-free survival longer than 6 months, and TCR features were additionally tested against progression-free survival and overall survival. In the same patients, pretreatment tumors underwent whole exome sequencing and RNA sequencing in addition to TCR sequencing. Durable clinical benefit was achieved by nine patients but not by the remaining 20. Under 30 patients had pretreatment blood TCR-seq, some 25 had at least one posttreatment blood collection, and some 25 had tumor TCR-seq. Summary of the overall study and its limitations: A pretreatment peripheral blood TCR clonality below the median was linked to improved progression-free and overall survival. Patients with durable benefit showed greater expansion of tumor-associated TCR clones in peripheral blood 3 weeks after starting treatment (n ≈ 23, p = 0.022). Small sample size (n ≈ 27) and many exploratory analyses mean the results are intended to be hypothesis-generating.

Spanning cysteine to phenylalanine, the CDR3 consists of 12 amino acids. Only the CDR3 DNA stays, 36 bases, in frame from base 1. CDR1 SEHNR and CDR2 FQNEAQ were looked up in the germline V gene (reference sequence). Compared with germline, V lacks 5 bases and J lacks 9 bases; bases without a gene match: 4. To estimate absolute template abundance from read counts, synthetic TCR analog templates were spiked into each PCR. Using the immunoSEQ assay, TCRbeta CDR3 regions were amplified from genomic DNA with bias-controlled V and J gene primers. Sequencing of rearranged TCRbeta segments was done at approximately 20X coverage. The published analysis was carried out like this. Clustering was used to correct sequencing errors, and CDR3s were annotated against IMGT to assign V, D and J genes. Downstream analyses used only productive TCRbeta rearrangements and left out out-of-frame or stop-codon sequences. To compute clonality, Shannon entropy was normalized by the log of the number of unique productive sequences and then subtracted from one. Clones differing between time points or between blood and tumor were identified using Fisher's exact test with Benjamini-Hochberg correction, with an adjusted p below 0.01 applied as the threshold. Sourced from immuneACCESS, this table was stored by TCRdb with only in-frame sequences that have V and J called. A share of the clones is absent; for the studies checked, an unresolved V gene accounts for under half, and the remainder has no known explanation. The V and J calls and the clone size are those of that table, but D and trimming were determined from the DNA. Counted in this sample were 90,000 to 100,000 clones; roughly 90% of them appeared once. Around 1.7% of the sample lies in the top ten.

Taken with the paper, the label for time point translates to: pretreatment peripheral blood. The cohort included 29 patients with locally advanced or metastatic urothelial carcinoma who were treated at Memorial Sloan Kettering on a trial protocol. Peripheral blood mononuclear cells were collected pretreatment and during treatment, with between 1 and 8 total time points obtained per patient. The Qiagen DNeasy Blood extraction kit was used to purify genomic DNA from total PBMCs and from tumor samples. PBMCs were collected pretreatment and during treatment and were isolated and stored as previously described.

Sample: PBMCs, taken around atezolizumab (anti-PD-L1) treatment. The sequence derives from a man aged 60 to 75 with urothelial cancer. The chain uses TRBV7-9 and TRBJ2-7, and 10 junction bases match TRBD2. The sequenced DNA is TGTGCCAGCAGCGAGTCTAGCGGGGGGCAGTACTTC. This encodes CASSESSGGQYF.